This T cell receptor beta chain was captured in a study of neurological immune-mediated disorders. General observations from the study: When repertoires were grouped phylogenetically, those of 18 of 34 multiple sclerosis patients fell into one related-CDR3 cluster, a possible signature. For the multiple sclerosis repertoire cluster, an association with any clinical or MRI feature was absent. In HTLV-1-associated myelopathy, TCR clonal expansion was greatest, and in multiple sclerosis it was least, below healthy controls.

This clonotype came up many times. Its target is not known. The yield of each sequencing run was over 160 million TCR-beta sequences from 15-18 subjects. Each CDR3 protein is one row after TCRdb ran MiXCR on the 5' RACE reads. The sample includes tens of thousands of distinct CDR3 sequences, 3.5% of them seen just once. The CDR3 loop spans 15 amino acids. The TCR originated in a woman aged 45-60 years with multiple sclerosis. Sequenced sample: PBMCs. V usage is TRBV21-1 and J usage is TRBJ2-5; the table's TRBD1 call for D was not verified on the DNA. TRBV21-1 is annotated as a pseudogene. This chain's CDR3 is CASSNFSGLTETQYF. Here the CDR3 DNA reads TGTGCCAGCAGCAATTTTTCAGGGTTGACGGAGACCCAGTACTTC.